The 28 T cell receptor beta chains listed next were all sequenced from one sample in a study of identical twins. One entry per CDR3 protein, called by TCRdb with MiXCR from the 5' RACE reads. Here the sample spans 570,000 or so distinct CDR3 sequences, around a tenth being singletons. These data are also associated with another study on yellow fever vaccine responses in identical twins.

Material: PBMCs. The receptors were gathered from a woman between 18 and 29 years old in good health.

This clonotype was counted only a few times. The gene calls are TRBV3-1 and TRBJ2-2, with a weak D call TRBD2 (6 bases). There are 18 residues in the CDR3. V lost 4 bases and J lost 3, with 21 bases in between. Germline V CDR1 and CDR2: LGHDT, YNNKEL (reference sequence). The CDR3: CASSLIMGGVLDTGELFF. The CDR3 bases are TGTGCCAGCAGCCTAATCATGGGGGGTGTATTGGACACCGGGGAGCTGTTTTTT.

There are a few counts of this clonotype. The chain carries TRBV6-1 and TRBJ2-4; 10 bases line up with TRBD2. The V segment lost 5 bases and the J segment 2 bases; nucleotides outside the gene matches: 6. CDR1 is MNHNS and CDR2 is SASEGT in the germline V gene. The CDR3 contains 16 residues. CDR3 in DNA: TGTGCCAGCAGTCCCCCTAGCGGGAGCCCCAAAAACATTCAGTACTTC. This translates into CASSPPSGSPKNIQYF.

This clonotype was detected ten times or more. The CDR3 region is CASSGLASAMGNEQFF. The CDR3 region has the DNA TGTGCCAGCAGTGGACTCGCTAGCGCGATGGGCAATGAGCAGTTCTTC. The V call is TRBV2, the J call TRBJ2-1, with a tentative D call TRBD2 (6 bases). V was pared by 4 bases and J by 6 bases, with 19 bases between. This CDR3 has 16 amino acids. The germline V gene encodes CDR1 SNHLY and CDR2 FYNNEI.

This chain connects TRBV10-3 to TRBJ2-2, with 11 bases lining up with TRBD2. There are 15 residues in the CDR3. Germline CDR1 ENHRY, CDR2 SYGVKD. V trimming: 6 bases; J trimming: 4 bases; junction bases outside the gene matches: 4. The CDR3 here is CAISKLAGVTGELFF. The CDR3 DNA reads TGTGCCATCAGCAAACTAGCGGGAGTCACCGGGGAGCTGTTTTTT.

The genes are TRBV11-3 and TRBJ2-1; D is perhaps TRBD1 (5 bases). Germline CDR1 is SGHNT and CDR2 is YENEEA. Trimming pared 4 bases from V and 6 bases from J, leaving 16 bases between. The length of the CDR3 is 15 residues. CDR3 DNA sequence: TGTGCCAGCAGCTCCGGTAGTAGGGGCATCAATGAGCAGTTCTTC. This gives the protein CASSSGSRGINEQFF.

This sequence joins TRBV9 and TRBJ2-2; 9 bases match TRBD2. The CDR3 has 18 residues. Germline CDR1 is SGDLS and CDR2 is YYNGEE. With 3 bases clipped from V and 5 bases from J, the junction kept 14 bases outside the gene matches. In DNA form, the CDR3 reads TGTGCCAGCAGCGCGAAAATACCGGGACTAGCAACAACCGGGGAGCTGTTTTTT. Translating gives CASSAKIPGLATTGELFF.

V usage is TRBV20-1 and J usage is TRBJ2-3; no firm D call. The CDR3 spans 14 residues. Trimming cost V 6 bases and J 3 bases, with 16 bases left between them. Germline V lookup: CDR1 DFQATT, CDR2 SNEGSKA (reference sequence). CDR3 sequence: CSATRWERTDTQYF. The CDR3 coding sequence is TGCAGTGCCACGAGGTGGGAAAGGACAGATACGCAGTATTTT.

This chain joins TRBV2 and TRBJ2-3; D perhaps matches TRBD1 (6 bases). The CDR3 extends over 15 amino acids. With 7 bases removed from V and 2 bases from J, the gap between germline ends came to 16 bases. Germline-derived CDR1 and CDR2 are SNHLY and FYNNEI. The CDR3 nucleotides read TGTGCCAGCACTTTGGACAGCCGAGCCACAGATACGCAGTATTTT. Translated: CASTLDSRATDTQYF. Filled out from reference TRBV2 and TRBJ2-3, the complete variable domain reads EPEVTQTPSHQVTQMGQEVILRCVPISNHLYFYWYRQILGQKVEFLVSFYNNEISEKSEIFDDQFSVERPDGSNFTLKIRSTKLEDSAMYFCASTLDSRATDTQYFGPGTRLTVL.

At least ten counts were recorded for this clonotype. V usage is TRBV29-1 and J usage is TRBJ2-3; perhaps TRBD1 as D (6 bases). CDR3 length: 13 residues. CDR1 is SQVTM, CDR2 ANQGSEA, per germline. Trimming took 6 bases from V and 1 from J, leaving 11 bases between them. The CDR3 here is CSVLQGGTDTQYF. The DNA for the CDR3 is TGCAGCGTCCTACAGGGTGGCACAGATACGCAGTATTTT.

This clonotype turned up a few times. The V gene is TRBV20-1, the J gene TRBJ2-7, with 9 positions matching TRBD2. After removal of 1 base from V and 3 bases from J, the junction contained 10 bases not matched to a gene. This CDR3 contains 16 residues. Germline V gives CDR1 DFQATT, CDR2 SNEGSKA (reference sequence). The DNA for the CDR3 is TGCAGTGCTAGAGGGGGTAATAGCGGGAGTATCTACGAGCAGTACTTC. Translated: CSARGGNSGSIYEQYF.

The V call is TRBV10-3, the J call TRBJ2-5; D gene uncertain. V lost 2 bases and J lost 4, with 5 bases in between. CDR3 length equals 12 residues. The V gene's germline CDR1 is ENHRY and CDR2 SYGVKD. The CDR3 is CAISELGETQYF. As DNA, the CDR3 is TGTGCCATCAGTGAGCTGGGAGAGACCCAGTACTTC.

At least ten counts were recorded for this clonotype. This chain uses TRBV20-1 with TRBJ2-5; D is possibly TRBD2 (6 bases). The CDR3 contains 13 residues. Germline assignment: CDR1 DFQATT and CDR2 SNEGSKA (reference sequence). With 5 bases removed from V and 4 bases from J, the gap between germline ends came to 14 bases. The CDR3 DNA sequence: TGCAGTGCTGCGAGACTAGGAGTAGAGACCCAGTACTTC. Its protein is CSAARLGVETQYF.

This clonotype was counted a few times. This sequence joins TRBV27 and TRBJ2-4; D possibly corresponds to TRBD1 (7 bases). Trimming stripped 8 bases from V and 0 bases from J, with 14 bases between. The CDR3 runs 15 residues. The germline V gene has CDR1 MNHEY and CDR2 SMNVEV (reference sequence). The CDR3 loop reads CASASGGIAKNIQYF. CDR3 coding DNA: TGTGCCAGCGCCTCAGGGGGGATAGCCAAAAACATTCAGTACTTC.

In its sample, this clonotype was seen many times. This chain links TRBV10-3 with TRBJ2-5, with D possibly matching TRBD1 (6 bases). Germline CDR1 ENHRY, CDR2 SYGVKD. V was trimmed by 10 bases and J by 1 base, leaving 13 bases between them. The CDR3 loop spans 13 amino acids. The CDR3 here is CATTYRAQETQYF. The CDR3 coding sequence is TGTGCCACTACATACAGGGCCCAAGAGACCCAGTACTTC.

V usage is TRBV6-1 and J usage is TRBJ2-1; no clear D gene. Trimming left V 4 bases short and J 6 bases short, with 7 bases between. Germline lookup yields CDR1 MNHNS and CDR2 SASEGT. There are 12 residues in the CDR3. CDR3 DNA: TGTGCCAGCAGTGCTAAGACCAATGAGCAGTTCTTC. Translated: CASSAKTNEQFF.

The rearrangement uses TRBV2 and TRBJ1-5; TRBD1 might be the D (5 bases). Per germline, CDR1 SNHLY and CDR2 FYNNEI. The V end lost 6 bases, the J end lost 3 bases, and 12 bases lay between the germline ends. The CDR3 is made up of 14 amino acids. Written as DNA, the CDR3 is TGTGCCAGCAGCATTCAGGGTAACAATCAGCCCCAGCATTTT. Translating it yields CASSIQGNNQPQHF.

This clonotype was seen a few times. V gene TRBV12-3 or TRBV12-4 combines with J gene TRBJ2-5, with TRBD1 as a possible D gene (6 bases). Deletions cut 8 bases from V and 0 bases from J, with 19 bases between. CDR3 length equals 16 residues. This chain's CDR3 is CASGQTGTLNQETQYF. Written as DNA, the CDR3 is TGTGCCAGCGGACAAACCGGGACACTCAACCAAGAGACCCAGTACTTC.

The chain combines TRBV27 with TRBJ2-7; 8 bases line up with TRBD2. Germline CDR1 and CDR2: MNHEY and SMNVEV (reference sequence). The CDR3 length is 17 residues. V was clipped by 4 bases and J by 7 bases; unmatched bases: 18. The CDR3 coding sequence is TGTGCCAGCAGTTCGGGGCTTGGGCTAGCGGGTCTTGGTGAGCAGTACTTC. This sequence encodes CASSSGLGLAGLGEQYF.

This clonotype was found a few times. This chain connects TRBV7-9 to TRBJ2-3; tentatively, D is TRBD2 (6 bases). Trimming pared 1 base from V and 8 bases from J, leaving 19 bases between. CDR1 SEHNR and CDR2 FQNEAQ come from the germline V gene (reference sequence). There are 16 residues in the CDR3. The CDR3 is CASSLESRGIDVTQYF. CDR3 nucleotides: TGTGCCAGCAGCTTAGAATCTCGGGGGATTGATGTTACGCAGTATTTT.

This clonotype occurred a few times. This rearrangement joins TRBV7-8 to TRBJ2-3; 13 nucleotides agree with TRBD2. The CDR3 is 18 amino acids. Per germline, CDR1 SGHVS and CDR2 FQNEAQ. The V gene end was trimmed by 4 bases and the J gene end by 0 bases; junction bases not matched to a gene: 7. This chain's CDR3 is CASSSTGTSGASTDTQYF. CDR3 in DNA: TGTGCCAGCAGCTCTACTGGGACTAGCGGGGCTAGCACAGATACGCAGTATTTT.

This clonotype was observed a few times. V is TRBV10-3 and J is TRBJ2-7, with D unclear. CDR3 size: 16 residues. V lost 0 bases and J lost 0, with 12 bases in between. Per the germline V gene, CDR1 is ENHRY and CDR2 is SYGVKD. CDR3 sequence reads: CAISESPGLSSYEQYF. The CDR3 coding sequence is TGTGCCATCAGTGAGTCTCCCGGGCTGAGCTCCTACGAGCAGTACTTC.

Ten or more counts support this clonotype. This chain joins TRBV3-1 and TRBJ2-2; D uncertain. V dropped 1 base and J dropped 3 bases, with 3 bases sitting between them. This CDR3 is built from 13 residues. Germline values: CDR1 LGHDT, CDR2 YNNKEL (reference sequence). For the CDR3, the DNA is TGTGCCAGCAGCCAAGTAGACACCGGGGAGCTGTTTTTT. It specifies CASSQVDTGELFF.

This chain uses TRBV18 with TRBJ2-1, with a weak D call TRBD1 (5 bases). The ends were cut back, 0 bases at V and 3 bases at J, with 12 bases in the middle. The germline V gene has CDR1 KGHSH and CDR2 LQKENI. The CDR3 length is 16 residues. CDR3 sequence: CASSPPAFDSYNEQFF. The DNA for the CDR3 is TGTGCCAGCTCACCACCGGCTTTTGACAGCTACAATGAGCAGTTCTTC. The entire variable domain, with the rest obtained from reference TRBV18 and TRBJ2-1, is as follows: NAGVMQNPRHLVRRRGQEARLRCSPMKGHSHVYWYRQLPEEGLKFMVYLQKENIIDESGMPKERFSAEFPKEGPSILRIQQVVRGDSAAYFCASSPPAFDSYNEQFFGPGTRLTVL.

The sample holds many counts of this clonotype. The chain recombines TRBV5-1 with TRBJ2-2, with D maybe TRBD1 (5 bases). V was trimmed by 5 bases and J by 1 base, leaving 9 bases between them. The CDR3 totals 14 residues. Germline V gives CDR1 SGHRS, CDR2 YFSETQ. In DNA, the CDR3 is TGCGCCAGCAGACAAGGGGAGAACACCGGGGAGCTGTTTTTT. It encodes CASRQGENTGELFF.

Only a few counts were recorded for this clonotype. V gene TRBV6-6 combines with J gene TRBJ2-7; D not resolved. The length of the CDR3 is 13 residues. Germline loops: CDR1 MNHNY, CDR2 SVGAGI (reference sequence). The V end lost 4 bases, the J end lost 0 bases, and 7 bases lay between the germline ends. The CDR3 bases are TGTGCCAGCAGTTGGCCCTCCTCCTACGAGCAGTACTTC. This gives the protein CASSWPSSYEQYF.

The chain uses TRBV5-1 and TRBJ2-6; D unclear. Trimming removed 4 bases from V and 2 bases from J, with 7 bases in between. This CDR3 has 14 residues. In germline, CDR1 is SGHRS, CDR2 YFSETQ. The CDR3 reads CASSAPPGANVLTF. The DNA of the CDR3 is TGCGCCAGCAGCGCCCCTCCTGGGGCCAACGTCCTGACTTTC. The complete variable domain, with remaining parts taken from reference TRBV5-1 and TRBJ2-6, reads KAGVTQTPRYLIKTRGQQVTLSCSPISGHRSVSWYQQTPGQGLQFLFEYFSETQRNKGNFPGRFSGRQFSNSRSEMNVSTLELGDSALYLCASSAPPGANVLTFGAGSRLTVL.

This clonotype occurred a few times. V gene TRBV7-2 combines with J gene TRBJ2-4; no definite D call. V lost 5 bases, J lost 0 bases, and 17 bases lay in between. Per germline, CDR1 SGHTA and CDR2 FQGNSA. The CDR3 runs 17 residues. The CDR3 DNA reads TGTGCCAGCAGCCTTTACCCCGTCGGAGAAGCCAAAAACATTCAGTACTTC. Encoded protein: CASSLYPVGEAKNIQYF.

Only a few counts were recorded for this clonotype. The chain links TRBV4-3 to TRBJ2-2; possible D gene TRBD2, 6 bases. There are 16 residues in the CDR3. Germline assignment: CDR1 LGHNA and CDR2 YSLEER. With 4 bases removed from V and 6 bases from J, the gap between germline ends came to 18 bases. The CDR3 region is CASSPIATSTSGELFF. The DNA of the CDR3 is TGCGCCAGCAGCCCGATTGCGACTAGTACATCCGGGGAGCTGTTTTTT.